These 3 T cell receptor beta chains share one sample of origin, sequenced in a study of regulatory T cells in long-lasting Graves disease. Specified time point: persistent/refractory GD, antithyroid drugs over 5 years with positive TRAb. Extracted PBMC RNA gave rise to the TCR library. With iRepertoire HTBI primers and Arm-PCR of CDR3 regions, TCR beta libraries were built. Via MiXCR, TCRdb re-called the multiplex PCR reads, giving one row per CDR3 protein. The sample gives 300,000 to 500,000 distinct CDR3 sequences, around 20% of which show up once; 20% to 25% is in the top ten. Sequenced here: peripheral blood mononuclear cells (PBMCs), sampled when the disease was refractory, from a patient treated with antithyroid drugs. The receptors stem from a female donor with Graves disease.

This clonotype was detected ten times or more. The chain couples TRBV7-8 to TRBJ2-7; TRBD1 agrees at 8 bases. The CDR3 spans 16 residues. Germline CDR1 and CDR2: SGHVS and FQNEAQ. Trimming took 9 bases from V and 5 from J; bases not matched to a gene: 18. The CDR3 protein is CASSPLAPGGQDEQYF. As DNA, the CDR3 is TGTGCCAGTAGTCCCCTCGCCCCAGGGGGCCAGGACGAGCAGTACTTC.

This clonotype was counted once. At one end, the junction sequence differs from germline, possibly due to a read error. This chain connects TRBV19 to TRBJ2-7; D remains unclear. The CDR3 consists of 13 residues. Germline V gene data show CDR1 as LNHDA and CDR2 as SQIVND (reference sequence). DNA of the CDR3: TGTGCCAGTAGTTATTTGGAAAACTACGGGCAGTACTTC. Translation: CASSYLENYGQYF.

This chain connects TRBV29-1 to TRBJ1-2, with 7 bases identical to TRBD1. Germline-derived CDR1 and CDR2 are SQVTM and ANQGSEA. V lost 7 bases and J lost 7; bases outside the gene matches: 9. The CDR3 loop spans 12 amino acids. This chain's CDR3 is CSGSTGEAGYTF. CDR3 coding DNA: TGCAGCGGTTCTACAGGGGAGGCTGGCTACACCTTC.